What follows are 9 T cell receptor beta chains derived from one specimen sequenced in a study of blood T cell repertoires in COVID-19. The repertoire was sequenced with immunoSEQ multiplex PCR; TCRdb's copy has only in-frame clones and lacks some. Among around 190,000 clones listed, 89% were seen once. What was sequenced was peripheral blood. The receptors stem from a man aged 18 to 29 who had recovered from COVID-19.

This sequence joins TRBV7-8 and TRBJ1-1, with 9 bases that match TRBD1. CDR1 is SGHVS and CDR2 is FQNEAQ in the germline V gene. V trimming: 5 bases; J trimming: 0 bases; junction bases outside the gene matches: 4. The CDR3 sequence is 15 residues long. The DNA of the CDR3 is TGTGCCAGCAGCAAACAGGGGGCGTTGAACACTGAAGCTTTCTTT. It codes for CASSKQGALNTEAFF.

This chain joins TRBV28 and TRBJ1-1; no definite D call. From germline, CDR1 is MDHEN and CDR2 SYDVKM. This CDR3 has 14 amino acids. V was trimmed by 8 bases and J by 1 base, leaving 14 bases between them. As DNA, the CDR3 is TGTGCCAGCGTCGTGACGGGAGGGAACACTGAAGCTTTCTTT. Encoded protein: CASVVTGGNTEAFF.

CDR3 DNA sequence: TGCGCCAGCAGTGAGCCAGGGCCAGTCCCTGAAGCTTTCTTT. This codes for CASSEPGPVPEAFF. This chain links TRBV10-1 with TRBJ1-1, with D possibly matching TRBD1 (5 bases). V shed 2 bases and J shed 6 bases, with 13 bases lying between them. This CDR3 is built from 14 residues. The germline CDR1 and CDR2 sequences are WNHNN and SYGVQD (reference sequence).

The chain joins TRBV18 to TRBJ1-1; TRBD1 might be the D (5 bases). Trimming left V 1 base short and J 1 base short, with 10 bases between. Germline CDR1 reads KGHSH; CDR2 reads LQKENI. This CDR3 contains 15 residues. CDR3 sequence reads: CASSPQGVSNTEAFF. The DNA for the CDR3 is TGTGCCAGCTCACCACAAGGGGTTTCGAACACTGAAGCTTTCTTT.

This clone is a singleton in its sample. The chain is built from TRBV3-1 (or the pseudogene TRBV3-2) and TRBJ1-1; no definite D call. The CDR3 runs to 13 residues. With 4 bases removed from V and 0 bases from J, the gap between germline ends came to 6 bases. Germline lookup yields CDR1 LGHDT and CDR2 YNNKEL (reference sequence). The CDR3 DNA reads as TGTGCCAGCAGCCGGCAACTGAACACTGAAGCTTTCTTT. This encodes CASSRQLNTEAFF.

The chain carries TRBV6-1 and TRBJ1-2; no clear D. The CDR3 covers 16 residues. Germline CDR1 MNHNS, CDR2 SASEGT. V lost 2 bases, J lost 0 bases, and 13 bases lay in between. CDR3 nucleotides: TGTGCCAGCAGTGAATACGGCCTGACACCTAACTATGGCTACACCTTC. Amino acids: CASSEYGLTPNYGYTF.

The CDR3 DNA reads TGTGCCACCAGTGATTTGGGGGGCACCTACGAGCAGTACTTC. It is translated as CATSDLGGTYEQYF. This chain connects TRBV24-1 to TRBJ2-7; possible D gene TRBD1, 6 bases. Trimming cost V 0 bases and J 2 bases, with 7 bases left between them. Germline V gene sequence: CDR1 KGHDR, CDR2 SFDVKD. CDR3 size: 14 residues.

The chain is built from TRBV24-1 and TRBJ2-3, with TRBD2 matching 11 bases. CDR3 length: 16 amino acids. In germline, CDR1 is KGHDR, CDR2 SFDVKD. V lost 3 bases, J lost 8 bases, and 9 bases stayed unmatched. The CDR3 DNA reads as TGTGCCACCAGTGATCCAACCCTAGCGGGGGGAGGTACGCAGTATTTT. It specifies CATSDPTLAGGGTQYF.

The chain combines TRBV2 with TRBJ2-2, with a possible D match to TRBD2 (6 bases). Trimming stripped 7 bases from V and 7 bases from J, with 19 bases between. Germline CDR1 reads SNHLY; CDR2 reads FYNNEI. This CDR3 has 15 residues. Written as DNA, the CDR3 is TGTGCCAGCACCCTCCGGGGGACCAACCACGGGGAGCTGTTTTTT. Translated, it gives CASTLRGTNHGELFF.